This entry lists 2 T cell receptor beta chains sequenced from one sample in a study of human T cells and chemical hapten exposure. Time point defined: pre-sensitization, week 0. Noted treatment: therapeutic diphenylcyclopropenone sensitization with weekly scalp DPC. TCRdb reanalysed the RACE reads using MiXCR and keeps one entry per CDR3 protein. The sample comprises a few hundred thousand distinct CDR3 sequences, approximately 5.8% of which are singletons, and about 8.7% rests with the top ten. The specimen comprised whole blood, sampled in connection with sensitization to the hapten diphenylcyclopropenone (DPC). The receptors derive from a woman between 18 and 29 years old with alopecia areata. Some clones in this sample may be carry-over from other donors' samples.

There are many counts of this clonotype. The chain joins TRBV7-2 to TRBJ2-3, with D possibly being TRBD2 (5 bases). This CDR3 is 13 amino acids long. The germline CDR1 and CDR2 sequences are SGHTA and FQGNSA. The V and J ends lost 6 bases and 6 bases respectively, with 13 bases between them. The CDR3 DNA is TGTGCCAGCAGGCGGAGGATTCGCGATACGCAGTATTTT. Its translation is CASRRRIRDTQYF. The full variable domain, completed using reference TRBV7-2 and TRBJ2-3, is GAGVSQSPSNKVTEKGKDVELRCDPISGHTALYWYRQSLGQGLEFLIYFQGNSAPDKSGLPSDRFSAERTGGSVSTLTIQRTQQEDSAVYLCASRRRIRDTQYFGPGTRLTVL.

Only a few counts were recorded for this clonotype. J is TRBJ1-1 and V is TRBV14, with 9 positions matching TRBD1. The trim removed 4 bases at V and 10 bases at J, leaving 10 bases unmatched. Germline CDR1 and CDR2: SGHDN and FVKESK. This CDR3 has 14 amino acids. CDR3: CASSRGTGTIVAFF. For the CDR3, the DNA is TGTGCCAGCAGCCGCGGGACAGGGACGATTGTAGCTTTCTTT.